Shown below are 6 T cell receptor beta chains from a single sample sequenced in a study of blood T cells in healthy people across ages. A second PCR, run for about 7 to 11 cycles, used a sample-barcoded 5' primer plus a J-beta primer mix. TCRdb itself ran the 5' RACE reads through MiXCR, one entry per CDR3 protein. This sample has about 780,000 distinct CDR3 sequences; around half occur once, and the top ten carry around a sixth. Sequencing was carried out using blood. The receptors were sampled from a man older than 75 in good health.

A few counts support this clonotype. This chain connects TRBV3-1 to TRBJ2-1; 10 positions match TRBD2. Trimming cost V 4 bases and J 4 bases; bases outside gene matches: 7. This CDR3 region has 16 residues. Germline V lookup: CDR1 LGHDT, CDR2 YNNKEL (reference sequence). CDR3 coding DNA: TGTGCCAGCAGCCGAGCAGCGGGAGGGTGGTACAATGAGCAGTTCTTC. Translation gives CASSRAAGGWYNEQFF.

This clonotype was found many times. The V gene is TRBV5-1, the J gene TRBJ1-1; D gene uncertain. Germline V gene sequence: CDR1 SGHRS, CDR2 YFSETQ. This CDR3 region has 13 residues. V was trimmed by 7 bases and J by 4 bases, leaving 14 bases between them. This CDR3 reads CASAEGLGTEAFF. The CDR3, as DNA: TGCGCCAGCGCGGAGGGCTTGGGCACTGAAGCTTTCTTT.

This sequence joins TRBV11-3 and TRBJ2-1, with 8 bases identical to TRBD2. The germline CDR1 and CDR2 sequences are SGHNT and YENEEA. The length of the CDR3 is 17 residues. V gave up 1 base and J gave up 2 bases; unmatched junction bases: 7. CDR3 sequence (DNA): TGTGCCAGCAGCTTAGGTCCGCCGGGAGGGCCCTACAATGAGCAGTTCTTC. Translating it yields CASSLGPPGGPYNEQFF.

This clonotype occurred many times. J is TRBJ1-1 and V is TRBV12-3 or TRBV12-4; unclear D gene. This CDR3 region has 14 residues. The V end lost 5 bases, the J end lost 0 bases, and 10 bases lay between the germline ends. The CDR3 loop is CASSPGSLNTEAFF. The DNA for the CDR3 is TGTGCCAGCAGTCCCGGTTCCTTGAACACTGAAGCTTTCTTT.

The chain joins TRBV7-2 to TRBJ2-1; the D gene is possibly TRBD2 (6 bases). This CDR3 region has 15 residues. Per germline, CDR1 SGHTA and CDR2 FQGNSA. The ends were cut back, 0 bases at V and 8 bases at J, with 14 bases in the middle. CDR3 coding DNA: TGTGCCAGCAGCTTAGCCCCGACTAGTCCCCATGAGCAGTTCTTC. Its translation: CASSLAPTSPHEQFF. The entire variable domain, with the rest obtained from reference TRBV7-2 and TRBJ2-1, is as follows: GAGVSQSPSNKVTEKGKDVELRCDPISGHTALYWYRQSLGQGLEFLIYFQGNSAPDKSGLPSDRFSAERTGGSVSTLTIQRTQQEDSAVYLCASSLAPTSPHEQFFGPGTRLTVL.

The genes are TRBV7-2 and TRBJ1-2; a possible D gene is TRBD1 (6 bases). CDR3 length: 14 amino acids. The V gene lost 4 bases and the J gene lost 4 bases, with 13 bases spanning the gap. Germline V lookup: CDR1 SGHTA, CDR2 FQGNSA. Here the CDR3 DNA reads TGTGCCAGCAGCTCAGACAGGAGTCGCTATGGCTACACCTTC. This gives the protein CASSSDRSRYGYTF.